The 9 T cell receptor beta chains presented below share a single source sample, sequenced in a study of blood T cell repertoires in COVID-19 (dated by TCRdb to about 2020). The library came from the immunoSEQ multiplex PCR assay. TCRdb carries this immuneACCESS record with in-frame sequences only. Its versions omit some clonotypes, under half of them owing to an unresolved V gene in the studies checked, with the rest unexplained. Counted in this sample were about 260,000 clones; around 93% of them appeared once. The leading ten clones occupy about 3% of the sample. The sequenced sample consisted of PBMCs or T cells enriched from blood (not recorded which). These receptor sequences come from a man aged 35-49 years who had been exposed to COVID-19.

The chain couples TRBV10-3 to TRBJ2-1; 12 nucleotides line up with TRBD2. In germline, CDR1 is ENHRY, CDR2 SYGVKD. V lost 3 bases, J lost 0 bases, and 6 bases stayed unmatched. The CDR3 covers 18 residues. CDR3: CAISDSGTSGSSYNEQFF. The CDR3 DNA follows: TGTGCCATCAGTGATTCCGGGACTAGCGGGTCCTCCTACAATGAGCAGTTCTTC.

This clone was seen a single time. The chain employs TRBV7-3 and TRBJ2-3; 13 nucleotides align to TRBD2. The CDR3 sequence is 16 residues long. The J segment lost 3 bases and the V segment lost 1 base, leaving 1 base of the junction unmatched. Germline CDR1 reads SGHTA; CDR2 reads FQGTGA. The CDR3 loop reads CASSLRGLAGTDTQYF. CDR3 coding DNA: TGTGCCAGCAGCTTAAGGGGACTAGCGGGAACAGATACGCAGTATTTT.

The V gene is TRBV28, the J gene TRBJ2-7, with 9 nucleotides matching TRBD1. Germline V gives CDR1 MDHEN, CDR2 SYDVKM. The V and J ends lost 4 bases and 0 bases, in that order; junction bases with no gene match: 4. CDR3 length: 15 residues. The CDR3 reads CASSSRDRVSYEQYF. The DNA of the CDR3 is TGTGCCAGCAGTTCCCGGGACAGGGTCTCCTACGAGCAGTACTTC.

The chain joins TRBV18 to TRBJ1-4, with TRBD1 identical over 7 bases. Per germline, CDR1 KGHSH and CDR2 LQKENI. The trim removed 6 bases at V and 0 bases at J, leaving 1 base unmatched. This CDR3 is 14 amino acids long. The DNA of the CDR3 is TGTGCCAGCTCGCAGGGGGCAACTAATGAAAAACTGTTTTTT. As protein: CASSQGATNEKLFF.

V and J are TRBV9 and TRBJ2-3; D might be TRBD2 (5 bases). CDR1 and CDR2 from the germline V gene are SGDLS and YYNGEE. The CDR3 runs to 15 residues. Trimming pared 0 bases from V and 6 bases from J, leaving 14 bases between. The CDR3 DNA sequence: TGTGCCAGCAGCGTAGGAGGCGGGTCCGCTGATACGCAGTATTTT. It encodes CASSVGGGSADTQYF.

V and J are TRBV6-2 or TRBV6-3 and TRBJ1-1; 7 bases are shared with TRBD1. The CDR3 is made up of 15 amino acids. Looked up from germline, CDR1 is MNHEY and CDR2 is SVGEGT. The V gene end was trimmed by 5 bases and the J gene end by 1 base; junction bases not matched to a gene: 7. The CDR3 DNA sequence: TGTGCCAGCAGTATTACCGGGACAGAGAACACTGAAGCTTTCTTT. Its protein is CASSITGTENTEAFF.

The chain employs TRBV12-3 or TRBV12-4 and TRBJ2-7; 9 bases are a match to TRBD2. Trimming removed 7 bases from V and 7 bases from J; junction bases left unmatched: 8. There are 13 residues in the CDR3. The CDR3 reads CASTAGGRGEQYF. DNA for the CDR3: TGTGCCAGCACCGCGGGCGGGAGGGGGGAGCAGTACTTC.

The chain recombines TRBV5-1 with TRBJ2-7; 11 bases agree with TRBD1. CDR1 and CDR2 from the germline V gene are SGHRS and YFSETQ. The CDR3 is made up of 16 amino acids. Germline trimming cut 7 bases from V and 2 bases from J; bases unmatched to any gene: 11. Written as DNA, the CDR3 is TGCGCCAGCCCGGACTCCGGGACAGGGGGACCCTACGAGCAGTACTTC. Translation gives CASPDSGTGGPYEQYF.

The table lists this clone with a few counts. The chain employs TRBV5-5 and TRBJ2-2, with 16 bases identical to TRBD2. The CDR3 runs 16 residues. V dropped 5 bases and J dropped 7; count of bases not matched to a gene: 5. The germline gives CDR1 SGHKS, CDR2 YYEKEE (reference sequence). The CDR3 here is CASSPGTSGRVGELFF. The DNA for the CDR3 is TGTGCCAGCAGTCCTGGGACTAGCGGGAGGGTCGGGGAGCTGTTTTTT.